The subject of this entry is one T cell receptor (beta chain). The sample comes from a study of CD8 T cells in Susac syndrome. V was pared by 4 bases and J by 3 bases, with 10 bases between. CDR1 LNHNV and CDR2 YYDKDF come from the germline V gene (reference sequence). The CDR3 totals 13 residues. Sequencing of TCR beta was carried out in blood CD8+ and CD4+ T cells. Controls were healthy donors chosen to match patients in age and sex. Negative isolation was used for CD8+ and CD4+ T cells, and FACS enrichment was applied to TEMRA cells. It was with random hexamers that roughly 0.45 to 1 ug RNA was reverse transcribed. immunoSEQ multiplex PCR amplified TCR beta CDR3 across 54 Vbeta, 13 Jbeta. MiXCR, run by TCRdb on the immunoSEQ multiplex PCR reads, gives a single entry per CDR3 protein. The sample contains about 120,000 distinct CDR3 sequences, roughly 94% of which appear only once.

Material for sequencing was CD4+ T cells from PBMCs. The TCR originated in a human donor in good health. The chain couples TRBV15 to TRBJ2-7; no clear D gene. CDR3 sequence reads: CATSKQVDYEQYF. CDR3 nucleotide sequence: TGTGCCACCAGCAAGCAGGTCGACTACGAGCAGTACTTC.